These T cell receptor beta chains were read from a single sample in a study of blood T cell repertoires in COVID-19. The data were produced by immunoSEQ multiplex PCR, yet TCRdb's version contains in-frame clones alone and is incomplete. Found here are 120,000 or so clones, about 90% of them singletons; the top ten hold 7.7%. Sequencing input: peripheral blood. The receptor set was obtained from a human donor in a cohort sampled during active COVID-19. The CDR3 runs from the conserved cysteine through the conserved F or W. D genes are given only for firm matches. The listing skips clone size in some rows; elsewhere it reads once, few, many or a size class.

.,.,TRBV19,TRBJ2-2,CASSPRRGASNTGELFF
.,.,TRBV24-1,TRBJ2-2,CATRFSGTGELFF
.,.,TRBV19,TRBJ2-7,CASSPIGGYEQYF
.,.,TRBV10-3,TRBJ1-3,CAARAGDSGNTIYF
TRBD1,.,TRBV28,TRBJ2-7,CASSYRQGWSYEQYF
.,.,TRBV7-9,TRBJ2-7,CASSLMGVGTYEQYF
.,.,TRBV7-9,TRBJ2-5,CASSLAGGGETQYF
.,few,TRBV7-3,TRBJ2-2,CASSATGNTGELFF
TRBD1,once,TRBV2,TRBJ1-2,CASRDSSGQGLSNYGYTF
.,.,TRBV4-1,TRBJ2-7,CASSQDTYEQYF
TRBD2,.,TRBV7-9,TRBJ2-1,CASSNGTSGGDEQFF
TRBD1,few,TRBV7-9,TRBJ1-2,CASSVAGTGVGYTF
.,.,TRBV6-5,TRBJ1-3,CASSYSGTAAEGIYF
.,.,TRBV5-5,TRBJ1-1,CASSSAGDNTEAFF
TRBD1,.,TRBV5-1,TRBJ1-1,CASSSGQENTEAFF
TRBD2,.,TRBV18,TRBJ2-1,CASSRATSGNHNEQFF
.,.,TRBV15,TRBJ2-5,CATSRDSLETQYF
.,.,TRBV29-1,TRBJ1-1,CSVDWGANTEAFF
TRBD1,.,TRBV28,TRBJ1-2,CASSPPRDRVIGYTF
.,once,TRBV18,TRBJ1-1,CASSRGGSDTEAFF
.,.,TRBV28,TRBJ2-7,CASSLLQGPHEQYF
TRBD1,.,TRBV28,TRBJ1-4,CASSRDRANNEKLFF
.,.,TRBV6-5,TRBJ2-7,CASSYRGAPYEQYF
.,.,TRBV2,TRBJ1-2,CASRARGLGYTF
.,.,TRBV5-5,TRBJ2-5,CASSPLDWEETQYF
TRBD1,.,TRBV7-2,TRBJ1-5,CASSHSGQSHQPQHF
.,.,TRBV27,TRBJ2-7,CASSLTSGLPSYEQYF
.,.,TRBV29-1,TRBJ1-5,CSVGGGGNQPQHF
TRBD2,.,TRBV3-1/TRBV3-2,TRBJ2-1,CASSQDGEGYNEQFF
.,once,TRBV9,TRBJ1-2,CASSVLGFGDGYTF
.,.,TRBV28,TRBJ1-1,CASRQGPRDTEAFF
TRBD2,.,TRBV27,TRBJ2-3,CASWTEGGPVGTDTQYF
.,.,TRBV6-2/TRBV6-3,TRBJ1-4,CASSRTVSTTNEKLFF
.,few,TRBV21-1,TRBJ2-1,CASSQRGRTGLPYNEQFF
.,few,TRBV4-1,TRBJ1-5,CASSQFHEGASQPQHF
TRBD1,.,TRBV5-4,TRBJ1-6,CASSTGTGTLNSPLHF
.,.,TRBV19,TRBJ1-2,CASSMSDIYGYTF